This T cell receptor (beta chain) was obtained from a study of post-analysis software for immune sequencing data. Study-wide points: Controls had lower frequencies than patients of about 5 TRBV segments, which included TRBV5-6, TRBV5-1 and TRBV20-1.

This clonotype was recorded a few times. Its specificity is not known. The TCR beta cDNA libraries carried unique molecular identifiers. TCRdb fed the PCR reads into MiXCR, producing one record per CDR3 protein. The sample lists hundreds of thousands of distinct CDR3 sequences, just under 30% occurring once. Unmatched junction bases numbered 4, after V lost 7 bases and J lost 4 bases. The CDR3 extends over 13 amino acids. Germline loops: CDR1 SNHLY, CDR2 FYNNEI. The rearrangement uses TRBV2 and TRBJ1-3; 7 bases agree with TRBD1. Input material: blood. The source is a girl between 5 and 17 years old with multiple sclerosis. The CDR3 spells CASNPGQGNTIYF. CDR3 DNA sequence: TGTGCCAGCAATCCGGGACAGGGAAACACCATATATTTT.